This entry concerns a single T cell receptor (beta chain). In the absence of a count, this clonotype is rated medium-sized (0.01 to 0.1%) from its frequency. This clone's antigen is unknown. This specimen comes from a study of T cells in severe cutaneous drug reactions (dated by TCRdb to about 2019). At the level of the whole study: Patients were recruited between about 2011 and 2019 from Taiwan, Thailand and a European registry network. The study paired bulk TCR sequencing with single-cell sequencing, quantitative PCR validation, functional assays and transgenic mouse experiments. Biological samples, such as blister fluids/cells and PBMC, were collected from patients during the acute or recovery stage. Enrollment was limited to patients whose SJS/TEN or DRESS diagnosis was probable or definite according to RegiSCAR criteria. The Naranjo algorithm and the ALDEN drug causality algorithm were used to identify the culprit drug. The libraries were made with iRepertoire multiplex PCR, and the authors referred to a comparison in which iRepertoire and 5' RACE methods, with or without UMI, captured abundant clonotypes to a similar degree. What the research found in general, with its limitations: According to the authors, further study is still needed to determine whether the public TCR generalizes to SJS/TEN caused by other drugs. CBZ-SJS/TEN patients showed strongly increased TRBV12-4 usage, with averages of 25% to 40% in blister cells and 4% to 6% in PBMC. Although undetectable or scarce in tolerant-control and healthy-donor PBMC, a public TCRbeta CDR3 was found in all seven CBZ-SJS/TEN blister samples, at a mean of about 15%.

Sequencing was performed on donors who were patients with carbamazepine-induced Stevens-Johnson syndrome or toxic epidermal necrolysis (CBZ-SJS/TEN). The peripheral blood repertoires were taken from CBZ-SJS/TEN patients of two origins, a few Han Chinese and about 6 European. Patients with drug-induced severe cutaneous adverse reactions had T cell receptor repertoires profiled by next-generation sequencing to look for drug-specific clonotypes. The RNA was isolated from either blister cells of skin lesions or peripheral blood mononuclear cells. The germline V gene supplies CDR1 MDHEN and CDR2 SYDVKM. From its cysteine to its phenylalanine, the CDR3 spans 15 amino acids. Only the protein is available. Library preparation used the iRepertoire multiplex PCR system with TCR subtype-specific primers for both bulk and single-cell sequencing. Multiplex PCR with primers targeting V, D and J gene regions was used to generate bulk TCR beta libraries. Approximately 95-500 ng of RNA per sample was used as input for bulk TCR library preparation. Bulk TCR beta amplicons were sequenced on an Illumina MiSeq. On the study's bioinformatics: Sample misassignments and low-quality sequencing reads were filtered out during quality control steps. The amino acids lying between the V-gene Y[YFLI]C motif and the J-segment [FW]GXGT motif were defined as CDR3. The IMGT database was followed for TRBV and TRBJ gene assignments and CDR3 clonotypes. Per-sample TRBV expression was normalized to the mean of the same gene in PBMC from roughly 40 healthy donors. TCRdb reprocessed the reads, reporting each CDR3 protein sequence once and no DNA. The V and J calls and clone size come from TCRdb's table, not from the authors' own analysis. This sample's table has entries for about 2,000 distinct CDR3 sequences. Roughly a fifth of the sample lies in the top ten.

This receptor was identified in a human donor with Stevens-Johnson syndrome, a severe cutaneous drug reaction. Sequenced sample: PBMCs. The rearrangement joined TRBV28 to TRBJ2-3; TCRdb gives TRBD2 as the D gene, but with no DNA this cannot be confirmed. The CDR3: CASTNSGGSTDTQYF.